This TCR beta chain was obtained from a study of cytomegalovirus exposure and HLA in healthy donors. Study-level points and caveats: Associated with cytomegalovirus, according to the listing, were some 180 TCR beta chains. Usually a TCR sequence was rare, but some public TCRs were found in many donors.

A note on this clone: Antigen: not known.

The data were produced by immunoSEQ multiplex PCR, yet TCRdb's version contains in-frame clones alone and is incomplete. This sample has some 98,000 clones, with more than 75% found just once. The source material was PBMCs. This TCR came from a young man in good health and CMV-seropositive.

CDR3 sequence: CASSQEAGANTEAFF. The CDR3 DNA follows: TGCGCCAGCAGCCAGGAGGCAGGGGCGAACACTGAAGCTTTCTTT. The genes are TRBV5-1 and TRBJ1-1; D might be TRBD1 (6 bases). The CDR3 is 15 amino acids. Germline V gene sequence: CDR1 SGHRS, CDR2 YFSETQ. V lost 4 bases and J lost 1, with 14 bases in between.